This TCR beta chain was sequenced during a study of blood T cells in healthy people across ages. Alongside a J-beta primer mix, a sample-barcoded 5' primer served in a second PCR lasting about 7 to 12 cycles. The authors tagged each cDNA molecule using a template-switch adaptor with 12 random nucleotides. Via MiXCR, TCRdb re-called the 5' RACE reads, giving one row per CDR3 protein. The top ten hold around 16% of the sample, which has hundreds of thousands of distinct CDR3 sequences, about 30% seen once. General observations from the study: When set beside aged donors, long-lived donors presented more naive CD4+ cells and higher diversity.

The ends lost 5 bases at V and 15 bases at J; junction bases unmatched: 15. The length of the CDR3 is 14 residues. This clonotype has a single count. No antigen is known for it. The material sequenced was blood. The source is a woman at least 80 years old in good health. This chain connects TRBV12-3 or TRBV12-4 to TRBJ2-4; 8 positions agree with TRBD2. The CDR3 nucleotides read TGTGCCAGCAGTCCCAGCGGGAGTATTATAAGACTGTACTTC. This encodes CASSPSGSIIRLYF.